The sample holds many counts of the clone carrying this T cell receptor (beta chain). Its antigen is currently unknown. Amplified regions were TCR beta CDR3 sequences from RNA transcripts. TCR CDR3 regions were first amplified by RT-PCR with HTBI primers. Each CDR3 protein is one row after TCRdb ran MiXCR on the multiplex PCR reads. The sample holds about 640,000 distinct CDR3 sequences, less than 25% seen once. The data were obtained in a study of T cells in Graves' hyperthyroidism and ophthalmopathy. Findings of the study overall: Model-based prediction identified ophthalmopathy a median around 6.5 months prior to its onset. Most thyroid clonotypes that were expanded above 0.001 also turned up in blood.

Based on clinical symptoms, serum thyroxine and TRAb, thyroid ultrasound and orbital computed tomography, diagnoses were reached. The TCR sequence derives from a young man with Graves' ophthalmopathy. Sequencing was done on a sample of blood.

CDR3 sequence (DNA): TGTGCCAGCAGTTTGGAAGGGAACTACGAGCAGTACTTC. It specifies CASSLEGNYEQYF. The rearrangement links TRBV12-3 or TRBV12-4 to TRBJ2-7; D remains unclear. CDR3 size: 13 residues. Trimming stripped 3 bases from V and 3 bases from J, with 9 bases between.